This TCR beta chain was sequenced in a study of blood T cells in healthy people across ages (dated by TCRdb to the mid-2010s). Regarding the study in general: Template switching captured roughly one uniquely barcoded TCR beta cDNA molecule per two T cells in model experiments. Using deep sequencing normalized with unique cDNA molecular identifiers, the study measured how TCR beta repertoire diversity changes with age. Four age groups were formed from the donors: young (average approximately 15 years), middle-aged (around 41), aged (roughly 59) and long-lived (more than 75). To avoid experimental bias, donors of different ages were distributed randomly across sequencing lanes. Two additional independent replicas of 1 million unique cDNA reads from the same blood draw were analyzed for two donors (one aged 18 to 30 and one aged 80 or older).

The germline V gene encodes CDR1 LNHNV and CDR2 YYDKDF (reference sequence). Counted from cysteine to phenylalanine, this CDR3 has 15 amino acids. Only the CDR3 part of the read is kept: 45 bases, read in frame from the first base. V trim: 3 bases; J trim: 2 bases; unmatched bases: 1. General conclusions and limits of the study: Compared with the aged group, more naive CD4+ T cells, fewer expanded clones and increased TCR diversity were shown by the long-lived group, suggesting age selection. The CMV infection status of donors was not known, potentially confounding age-related changes in expanded clonotypes. Since profiling was done on bulk unsorted PBMCs, naive and antigen-experienced compartments could not be conclusively compared. As age increased, observed TCR beta diversity per million T cells dropped in a roughly linear way, and a significant reduction was already evident by age approximately 40. The percentage of naive T cells measured by flow cytometry correlated strongly with observed TCR beta diversity. Estimates of total diversity based on one million sequenced T cells were considered lower bounds and underestimates.

Libraries were constructed by 5' RACE. The sequencer was an Illumina HiSeq 2500. A second PCR of about 6 to 12 cycles was performed with a sample-barcoded 5' primer and a J-beta primer mix. A template-switch 5' adaptor carrying 12 random nucleotides introduced a unique molecular identifier onto each TCR beta cDNA molecule. Each sample yielded at least 2.5 million CDR3-containing paired-end reads. All of the RNA was converted into first-strand cDNA using the Mint cDNA synthesis kit, with a TRBC-specific oligonucleotide serving as the primer. All cDNA was treated with uracil-DNA glycosylase and then went through a first 18-cycle PCR with the universal primers M1SS and BC2_uni_R. In the original analysis: Normalization of each sample was performed by random selection of 1 million high-quality reads, each carrying a distinct molecular identifier. Instead of being binned into consensus sequences, reads with shared molecular identifiers were discarded. MiTCR, set to a Q25 quality threshold and the strictest error-elimination algorithm, was used for CDR3 identification, clonotype clustering and error correction. A nonparametric unseen species model with Euler transformation was used to estimate lower-bound total TCR beta diversity. The public reads were run again by TCRdb, first through fastp at Q25 and then through MiXCR, and only productive beta chains were kept. Each CDR3 protein appears once, grouped with its most common genes and DNA. TCRdb's processing, not the authors' own work, is the source of the V and J calls. Counted in this sample were some 1 million distinct CDR3 sequences; over 35% of them appeared once. 18% of the sample is taken by the ten largest.

Systemically healthy Caucasian individuals from Russia, some 36 in total and aged about 6 to 95 years, were included as donors. Each donor gave 9 to 10 milliliters of peripheral blood, collected into EDTA-treated Vacutainer tubes. Ficoll-Paque density-gradient centrifugation was used to isolate PBMCs, with at least 6 million obtained per sample. Total RNA, at least 5 micrograms per sample, was extracted from PBMCs with Trizol reagent. The percentages of naive CD45RAhigh/CD27high T cells were determined by flow cytometry on a PBMC aliquot from every donor. This clonotype has only a few counts. The antigen this receptor binds is unknown. Per-nucleotide qualities are absent, and no much larger clonotype sits a single base away.

This TCR was recovered from a woman aged 60-75 years in good health. Recombination linked TRBV15 to TRBJ2-1, with 10 central nucleotides matching TRBD1. Input material: blood. Read as DNA, the sequence is TGTGCCACCAGCAGCGACAGGGGGCCCTACAATGAGCAGTTCTTC. Translated, it gives CATSSDRGPYNEQFF.